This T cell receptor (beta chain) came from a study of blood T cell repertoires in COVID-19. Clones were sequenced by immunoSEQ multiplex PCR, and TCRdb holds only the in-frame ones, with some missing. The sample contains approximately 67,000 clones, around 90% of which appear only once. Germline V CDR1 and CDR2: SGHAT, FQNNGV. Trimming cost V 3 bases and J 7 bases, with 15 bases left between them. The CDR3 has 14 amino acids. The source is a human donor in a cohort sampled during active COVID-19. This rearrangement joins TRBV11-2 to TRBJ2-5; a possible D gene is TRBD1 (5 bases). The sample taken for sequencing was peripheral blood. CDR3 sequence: CASSLEQALGTQYF. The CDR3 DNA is TGTGCCAGCAGCTTGGAACAGGCTCTGGGGACCCAGTACTTC.